The 18 T cell receptor beta chains listed next were all sequenced from one sample in a study of T-cell memory formation after mild COVID-19. MiXCR, applied by TCRdb to the 5' RACE reads, yields one record per CDR3 protein. The sample holds a few hundred thousand distinct CDR3 sequences, about 10% seen once. The specimen sequenced was PBMCs or a T cell subset sorted from them (not recorded which). These receptors came from a young man who had mild COVID-19 (a few samples of this study predate the infection). Cell type and time point are not known.

The rearrangement joins TRBV7-3 to TRBJ1-6; TRBD1 agrees at 10 bases. Unmatched junction bases numbered 5, after V lost 4 bases and J lost 8 bases. Germline-derived CDR1 and CDR2 are SGHTA and FQGTGA. The CDR3 consists of 15 residues. CDR3 coding DNA: TGTGCCAGCAGCTCTTCGGGACAGGGGCATTCACCCCTCCACTTT. Translating it yields CASSSSGQGHSPLHF.

V is TRBV4-1 and J is TRBJ1-1; perhaps TRBD1 as D (6 bases). Germline assignment: CDR1 MGHRA and CDR2 YSYEKL. The ends were cut back, 4 bases at V and 4 bases at J, with 13 bases in the middle. This CDR3 has 14 residues. The CDR3 loop reads CASSRPQGSTEAFF. The CDR3 coding sequence is TGCGCCAGCAGCCGCCCCCAGGGGAGCACTGAAGCTTTCTTT.

This clonotype was detected a few times. CDR3 in DNA: TGTGCCAGCAGCTCCCCAGGGACAGTCTATGGCTACACCTTC. Translating gives CASSSPGTVYGYTF. The chain uses TRBV7-2 and TRBJ1-2; the match to TRBD1 covers 7 bases. Per germline, CDR1 SGHTA and CDR2 FQGNSA. The CDR3 spans 14 residues. V lost 4 bases to trimming and J lost 4 bases; unmatched junction nucleotides: 6.

This clonotype was counted only a few times. The chain combines TRBV4-3 with TRBJ1-2; D uncertain. From germline, CDR1 is LGHNA and CDR2 YSLEER. The CDR3 is 18 amino acids. The V end was cut by 1 base, the J end by 4 bases, with 22 bases between. This CDR3 reads CASSQALGSGEVAYGYTF. In nucleotides, the CDR3 is TGCGCCAGCAGCCAAGCGCTCGGCTCCGGAGAGGTAGCCTATGGCTACACCTTC.

V is TRBV5-1 and J is TRBJ2-3; a possible D gene is TRBD2 (6 bases). Trimming left V 1 base short and J 2 bases short, with 17 bases between. The CDR3 has 17 residues. Germline V gene data show CDR1 as SGHRS and CDR2 as YFSETQ. CDR3 nucleotides: TGCGCCAGCAGCTTGAGAACTTATTCGGGAGTCACAGATACGCAGTATTTT. This sequence encodes CASSLRTYSGVTDTQYF.

The chain links TRBV5-6 to TRBJ1-1; D unclear. V was shortened by 4 bases and J by 0 bases, with 10 bases between the two germline ends. Germline V gene data show CDR1 as SGHDT and CDR2 as YYEEEE. This CDR3 comprises 14 residues. CDR3 DNA: TGTGCCAGCAGCCCGGCTGTTATGAACACTGAAGCTTTCTTT. As protein: CASSPAVMNTEAFF.

This clonotype was detected only a few times. CDR3 protein: CASSTSLTDSETQYF. CDR3 sequence (DNA): TGCGCCAGCAGCACCTCGTTGACAGATTCTGAGACCCAGTACTTC. This chain links TRBV5-1 with TRBJ2-5; D is perhaps TRBD1 (5 bases). The CDR3 is 15 amino acids. V gave up 4 bases and J gave up 5 bases, with 18 bases separating them. Germline CDR1 SGHRS, CDR2 YFSETQ.

This clonotype has only a few counts. The V and J genes are TRBV12-5 and TRBJ1-2; D is unclear. This CDR3 spans 14 amino acids. Germline lookup yields CDR1 LGHNT and CDR2 FRNRAP. The germline V and J ends were trimmed by 1 base and 4 bases, with 10 bases remaining between them. The CDR3 spells CASGLEGTSYGYTF. The CDR3 coding sequence is TGTGCTAGTGGTTTGGAAGGAACTTCCTATGGCTACACCTTC.

This clonotype was recorded a few times. J is TRBJ2-7 and V is TRBV4-2, with a possible D match to TRBD1 (5 bases). Trimming took off 5 bases at V and 2 bases at J, with 13 bases between the two ends. CDR3 length: 14 residues. Germline CDR1 and CDR2: LGHNA and YNFKEQ. The CDR3 DNA is TGTGCCAGCAGCACCCTTCAGGGCCCCTACGAGCAGTACTTC. Its translation is CASSTLQGPYEQYF.

This clonotype was picked up many times. The chain has TRBV7-2 and TRBJ2-5; 11 nucleotides align to TRBD2. Germline V lookup: CDR1 SGHTA, CDR2 FQGNSA. The CDR3 is 15 residues long. The V and J ends lost 6 bases and 4 bases, in that order; junction bases with no gene match: 7. The CDR3 sequence is CASSRVGTSGETQYF. The CDR3 nucleotides are TGTGCCAGCAGTAGGGTCGGGACTAGCGGAGAGACCCAGTACTTC.

V and J are TRBV29-1 and TRBJ2-1; TRBD2 matches at 7 bases. After removal of 3 bases from V and 0 bases from J, the junction contained 5 bases not matched to a gene. The CDR3 has 15 amino acids. CDR1 and CDR2 (germline): SQVTM, ANQGSEA. In nucleotides, the CDR3 is TGCAGCGTTGATAGCGGGTGGAGCTCCTACAATGAGCAGTTCTTC. Encoded protein: CSVDSGWSSYNEQFF.

Only a few counts were recorded for this clonotype. The V call is TRBV18, the J call TRBJ1-6; D not certain. The length of the CDR3 is 15 residues. Germline assignment: CDR1 KGHSH and CDR2 LQKENI. Trimming left V 1 base short and J 0 bases short, with 4 bases between. This chain's CDR3 is CASSPQYSYNSPLHF. The DNA of the CDR3 is TGTGCCAGCTCACCACAGTACTCCTATAATTCACCCCTCCACTTT.

This clonotype was seen ten or more times. The CDR3 bases are TGTGCCAGCTCACCTCGCGACAGGCAAGAGACCCAGTACTTC. It codes for CASSPRDRQETQYF. The chain is built from TRBV7-2 and TRBJ2-5; D might be TRBD1 (6 bases). V lost 8 bases to trimming and J lost 2 bases, with 15 bases between them. Germline V gene sequence: CDR1 SGHTA, CDR2 FQGNSA. This CDR3 has 14 amino acids.

The chain links TRBV7-2 to TRBJ1-3; D unresolved. The CDR3 contains 14 residues. V was pared by 2 bases and J by 0 bases, with 5 bases between. Germline V gives CDR1 SGHTA, CDR2 FQGNSA. CDR3 DNA: TGTGCCAGCAGCTTATTCCCCTCTGGAAACACCATATATTTT. Protein: CASSLFPSGNTIYF.

This chain joins TRBV10-1 and TRBJ2-2; TRBD2 aligns across 10 bases. This CDR3 spans 14 amino acids. Germline V CDR1 and CDR2: WNHNN, SYGVQD (reference sequence). The V gene end was trimmed by 4 bases and the J gene end by 6 bases; junction bases not matched to a gene: 2. The DNA for the CDR3 is TGCGCCAGCAGTGCGGGACTAGCGCCCGGGGAGCTGTTTTTT. Its translation is CASSAGLAPGELFF.

The genes are TRBV20-1 and TRBJ2-7; D call uncertain. Trimming stripped 1 base from V and 2 bases from J, with 12 bases between. Germline CDR1 DFQATT, CDR2 SNEGSKA (reference sequence). CDR3 length: 14 residues. The DNA of the CDR3 is TGCAGTGCTAGAGGCTCGGCCTCCACCTACGAGCAGTACGTC. Translating it yields CSARGSASTYEQYV.

This clonotype has only a few counts. The rearrangement links TRBV20-1 to TRBJ2-3; D might be TRBD1 (5 bases). Trimming removed 3 bases at V and 6 bases at J, with 16 bases between. CDR3 length: 14 amino acids. The germline V gene has CDR1 DFQATT and CDR2 SNEGSKA (reference sequence). In DNA form, the CDR3 reads TGCAGTGCTAGGGGGTCGACAGTCAGGGATACGCAGTATTTT. Translated, it gives CSARGSTVRDTQYF.

Only a few counts were recorded for this clonotype. The chain links TRBV7-2 to TRBJ2-2; a weak D match, TRBD1 (6 bases). Germline-derived CDR1 and CDR2 are SGHTA and FQGNSA. V was pared by 0 bases and J by 2 bases, with 7 bases between. The CDR3 runs to 15 residues. CDR3 loop: CASSLAGTNTGELFF. CDR3 DNA: TGTGCCAGCAGCTTAGCGGGGACAAACACCGGGGAGCTGTTTTTT.